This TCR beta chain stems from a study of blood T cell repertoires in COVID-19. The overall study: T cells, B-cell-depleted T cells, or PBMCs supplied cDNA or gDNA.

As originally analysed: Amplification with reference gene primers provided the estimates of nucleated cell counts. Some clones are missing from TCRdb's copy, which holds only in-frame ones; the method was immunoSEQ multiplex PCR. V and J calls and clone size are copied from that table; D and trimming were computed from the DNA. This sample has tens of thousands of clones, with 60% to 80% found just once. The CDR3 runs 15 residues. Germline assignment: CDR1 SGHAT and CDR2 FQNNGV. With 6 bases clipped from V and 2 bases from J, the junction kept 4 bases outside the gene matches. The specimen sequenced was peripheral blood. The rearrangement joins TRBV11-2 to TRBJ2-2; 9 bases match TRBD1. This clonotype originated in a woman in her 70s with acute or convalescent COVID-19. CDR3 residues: CASSWTGDNTGELFF. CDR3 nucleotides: TGTGCCAGCAGTTGGACAGGGGATAACACCGGGGAGCTGTTTTTT.